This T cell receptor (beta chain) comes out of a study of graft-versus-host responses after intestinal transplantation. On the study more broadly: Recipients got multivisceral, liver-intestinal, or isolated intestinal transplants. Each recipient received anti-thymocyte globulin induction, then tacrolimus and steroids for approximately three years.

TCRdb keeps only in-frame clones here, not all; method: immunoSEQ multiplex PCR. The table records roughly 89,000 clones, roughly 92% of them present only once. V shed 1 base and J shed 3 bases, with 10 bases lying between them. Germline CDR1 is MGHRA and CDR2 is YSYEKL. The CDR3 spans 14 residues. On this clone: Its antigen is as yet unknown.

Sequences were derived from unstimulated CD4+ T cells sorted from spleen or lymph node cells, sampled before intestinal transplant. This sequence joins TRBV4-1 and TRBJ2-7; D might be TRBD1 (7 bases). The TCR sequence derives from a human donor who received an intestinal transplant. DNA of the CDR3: TGCGCCAGCAGCCAAGCAGGGGGGCTCTACGAGCAGTACTTC. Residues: CASSQAGGLYEQYF.